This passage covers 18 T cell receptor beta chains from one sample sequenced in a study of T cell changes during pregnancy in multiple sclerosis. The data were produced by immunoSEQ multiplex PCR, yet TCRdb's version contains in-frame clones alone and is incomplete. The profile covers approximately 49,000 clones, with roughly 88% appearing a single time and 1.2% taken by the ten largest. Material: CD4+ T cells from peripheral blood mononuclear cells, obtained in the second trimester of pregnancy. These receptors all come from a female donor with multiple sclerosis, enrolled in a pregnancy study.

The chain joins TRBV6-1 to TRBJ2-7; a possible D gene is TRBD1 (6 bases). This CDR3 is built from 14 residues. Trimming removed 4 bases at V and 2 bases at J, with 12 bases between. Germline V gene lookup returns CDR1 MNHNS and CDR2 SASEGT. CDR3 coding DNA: TGTGCCAGCAGTGGGCGACAGGATCCCTACGAGCAGTACTTC. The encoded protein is CASSGRQDPYEQYF.

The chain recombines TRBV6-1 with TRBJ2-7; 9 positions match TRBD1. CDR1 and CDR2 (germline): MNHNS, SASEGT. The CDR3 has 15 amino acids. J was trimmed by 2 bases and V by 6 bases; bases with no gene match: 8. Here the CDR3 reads CASRQPGQGTYEQYF. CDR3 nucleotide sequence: TGTGCCAGCAGGCAGCCGGGACAGGGAACCTACGAGCAGTACTTC.

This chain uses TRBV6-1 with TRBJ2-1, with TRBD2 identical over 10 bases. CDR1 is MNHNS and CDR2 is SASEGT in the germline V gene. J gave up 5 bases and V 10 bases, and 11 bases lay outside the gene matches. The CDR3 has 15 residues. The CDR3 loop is CATQSGTSVDNEQFF. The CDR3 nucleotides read TGTGCCACCCAAAGTGGGACTAGCGTCGACAATGAGCAGTTCTTC.

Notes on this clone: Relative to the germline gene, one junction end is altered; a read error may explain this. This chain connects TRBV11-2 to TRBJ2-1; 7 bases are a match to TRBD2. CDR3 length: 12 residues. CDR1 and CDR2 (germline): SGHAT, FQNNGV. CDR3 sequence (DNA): TGTGCCAGCAGCTTAGATGGACTAGGGAAGATCTTC. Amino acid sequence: CASSLDGLGKIF. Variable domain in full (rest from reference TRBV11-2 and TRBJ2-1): EAGVAQSPRYKIIEKRQSVAFWCNPISGHATLYWYQQILGQGPKLLIQFQNNGVVDDSQLPKDRFSAERLKGVDSTLKIQPAKLEDSAVYLCASSLDGLGKIFGPGTRLTVL.

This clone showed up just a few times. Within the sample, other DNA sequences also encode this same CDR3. CDR3 DNA sequence: TGCAGCGTGACTAGCGGCTCCTACAATGAGCAGTTCTTC. It yields the protein CSVTSGSYNEQFF. The chain combines TRBV29-1 with TRBJ2-1; 9 nucleotides align to TRBD2. This CDR3 region has 13 residues. V was pared by 6 bases and J by 0 bases, with 0 bases of the junction left unmatched. Germline CDR1 and CDR2: SQVTM and ANQGSEA.

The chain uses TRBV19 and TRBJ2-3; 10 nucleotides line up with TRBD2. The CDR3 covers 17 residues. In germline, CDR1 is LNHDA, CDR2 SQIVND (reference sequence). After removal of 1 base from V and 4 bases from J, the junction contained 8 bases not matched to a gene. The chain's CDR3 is CASSIGASGRESDTQYF. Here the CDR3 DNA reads TGTGCCAGTAGTATAGGGGCTAGCGGGAGAGAGTCAGATACGCAGTATTTT.

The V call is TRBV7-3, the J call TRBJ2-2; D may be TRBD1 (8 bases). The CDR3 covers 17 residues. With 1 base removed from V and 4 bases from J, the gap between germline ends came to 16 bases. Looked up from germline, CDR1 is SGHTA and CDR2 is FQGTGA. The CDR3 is CASSLSTGGGSTGELFF. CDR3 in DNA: TGTGCCAGCAGCTTAAGTACAGGGGGGGGCAGCACCGGGGAGCTGTTTTTT.

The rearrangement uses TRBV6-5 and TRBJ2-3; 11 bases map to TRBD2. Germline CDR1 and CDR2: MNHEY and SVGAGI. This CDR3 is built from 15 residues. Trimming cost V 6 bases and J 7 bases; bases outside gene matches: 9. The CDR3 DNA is TGTGCCAGCAGGGGTACTAGCGGGAGACCTAATACGCAGTATTTT. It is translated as CASRGTSGRPNTQYF.

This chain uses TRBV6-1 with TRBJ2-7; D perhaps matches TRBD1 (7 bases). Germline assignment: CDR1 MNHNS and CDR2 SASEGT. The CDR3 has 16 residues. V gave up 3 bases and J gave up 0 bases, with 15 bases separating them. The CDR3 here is CASSDGGGGPSYEQYF. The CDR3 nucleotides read TGTGCCAGCAGTGATGGAGGAGGGGGCCCCTCCTACGAGCAGTACTTC.

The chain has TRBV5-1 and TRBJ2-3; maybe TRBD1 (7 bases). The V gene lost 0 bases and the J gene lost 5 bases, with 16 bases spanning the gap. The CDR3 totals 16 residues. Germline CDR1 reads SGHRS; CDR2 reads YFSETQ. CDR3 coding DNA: TGCGCCAGCAGCTTGGTTCCTACCAGGGGGGTAGATACGCAGTATTTT. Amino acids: CASSLVPTRGVDTQYF.

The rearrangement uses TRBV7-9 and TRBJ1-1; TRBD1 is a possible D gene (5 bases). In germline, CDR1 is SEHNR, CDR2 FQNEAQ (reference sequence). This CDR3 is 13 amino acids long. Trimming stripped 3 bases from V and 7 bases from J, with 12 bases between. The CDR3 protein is CASSLQGSGEAFF. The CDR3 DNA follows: TGTGCCAGCAGCTTGCAGGGTTCCGGTGAAGCTTTCTTT.

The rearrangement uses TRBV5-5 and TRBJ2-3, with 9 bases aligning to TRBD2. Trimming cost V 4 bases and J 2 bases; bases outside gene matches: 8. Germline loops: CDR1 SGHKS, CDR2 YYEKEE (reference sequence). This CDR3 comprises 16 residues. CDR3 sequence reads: CASSPLAGGPTDTQYF. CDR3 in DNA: TGTGCCAGCAGCCCGCTCGCGGGAGGGCCCACAGATACGCAGTATTTT.

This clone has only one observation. CDR3 in amino acids: CASSPNVGLAVNEQFF. Here the CDR3 DNA reads TGTGCCAGCAGCCCCAATGTCGGACTAGCGGTCAATGAGCAGTTCTTC. The chain recombines TRBV7-2 with TRBJ2-1; 10 nucleotides align to TRBD2. The CDR3 has 16 residues. Trimming took 5 bases from V and 6 from J; bases not matched to a gene: 10. Per the germline V gene, CDR1 is SGHTA and CDR2 is FQGNSA. Supplemented by reference TRBV7-2 and TRBJ2-1, the full variable domain reads GAGVSQSPSNKVTEKGKDVELRCDPISGHTALYWYRQSLGQGLEFLIYFQGNSAPDKSGLPSDRFSAERTGGSVSTLTIQRTQQEDSAVYLCASSPNVGLAVNEQFFGPGTRLTVL.

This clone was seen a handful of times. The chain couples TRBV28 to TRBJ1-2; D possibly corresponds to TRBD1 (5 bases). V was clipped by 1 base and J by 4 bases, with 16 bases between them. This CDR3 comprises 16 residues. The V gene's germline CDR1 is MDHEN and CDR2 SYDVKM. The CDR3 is CASSLFSQGLSYGYTF. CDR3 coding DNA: TGTGCCAGCAGTTTATTTTCCCAGGGACTATCCTATGGCTACACCTTC.

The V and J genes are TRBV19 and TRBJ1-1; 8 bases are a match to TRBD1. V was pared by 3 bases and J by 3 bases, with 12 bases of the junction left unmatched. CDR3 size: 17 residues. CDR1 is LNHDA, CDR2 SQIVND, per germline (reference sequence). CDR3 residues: CASSIRTYRGMDTEAFF. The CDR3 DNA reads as TGTGCCAGTAGTATTCGTACCTACAGGGGGATGGACACTGAAGCTTTCTTT.

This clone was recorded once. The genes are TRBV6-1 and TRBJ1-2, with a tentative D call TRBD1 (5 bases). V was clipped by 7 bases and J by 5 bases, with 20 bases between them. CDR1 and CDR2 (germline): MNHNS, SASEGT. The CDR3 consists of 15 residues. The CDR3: CASKSRTNPGYGYTF. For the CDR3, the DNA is TGTGCCAGCAAGAGCCGAACCAATCCAGGGTATGGCTACACCTTC.

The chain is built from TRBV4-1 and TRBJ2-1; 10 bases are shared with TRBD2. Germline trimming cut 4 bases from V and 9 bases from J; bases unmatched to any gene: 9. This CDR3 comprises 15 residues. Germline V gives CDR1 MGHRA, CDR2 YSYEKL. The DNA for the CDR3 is TGCGCCAGCAGCCCCGCTAGCGGGAGTCGCGTTGAGCAGTTCTTC. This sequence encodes CASSPASGSRVEQFF.

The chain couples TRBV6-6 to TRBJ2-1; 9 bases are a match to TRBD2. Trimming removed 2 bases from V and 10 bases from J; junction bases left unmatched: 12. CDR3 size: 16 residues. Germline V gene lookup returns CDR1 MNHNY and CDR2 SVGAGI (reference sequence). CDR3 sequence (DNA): TGTGCCAGCAGTTACACCTCGACTAGCGGATCCGGGGAGCAGTTCTTC. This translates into CASSYTSTSGSGEQFF.